This record looks at one T cell receptor beta chain sequence and its context. Its antigen remains unidentified. The junction differs from germline at one of its ends, possibly a read error. Library prep was done by multiplex PCR. Sequencing instrument: Illumina HiSeq 2500. TCRbeta libraries were constructed through three rounds of nested PCR with primers (Table S4) according to protocols modified from ARM-PCR. Before sequencing, PCR products of 200-500 bp were excised from the gel and purified with the QIAquick gel extraction kit. As for the original processing: Trimmomatic was used to clean the reads, FLASH merged the cleaned reads into complete CDR3 sequences, and MiTCR assigned the sequences to V(D)J germline segments. VDJtools was used to compute clonal diversity as the inverse Simpson's index. Productive reads were defined as in-frame sequences without a premature stop codon. TCRdb reworked the public reads: Q25 trimming with fastp, MiXCR clone assembly, productive beta chains retained. Rows matching on CDR3 protein sequence are summarized as one entry with the most common DNA and genes. TCRdb's processing, not the authors', yielded these V and J calls. The sample table shows approximately 76,000 distinct CDR3 sequences, and about two thirds are seen once. Jointly, the top ten make up roughly 12% of the sample.

CDR1 MNHEY and CDR2 SVGEGT are derived from the germline V gene. Including the terminal cysteine and phenylalanine, the CDR3 comprises 18 residues. Kept here is only the CDR3 DNA, which spans 54 bases and is read in frame from base 1. RNA was isolated from bulk, unsorted tissue, and RNA quality was assessed with a NanoDrop ND-1000 and an Agilent 2100. All donors had newly diagnosed lung cancer, had not received prior chemotherapy, and were admitted for thoracic surgery in China between August and November 2014. Anyone who had undergone radiotherapy or chemotherapy before, or who had another cancer at the same time, was left out of the study. Pieces of surgical tissue measuring about 1-2.1 cm3 were kept in RNAlater solution and held at -80 degrees C until needed. The sample comes from a study of tumor and adjacent non-tumor tissue in lung cancer (dated by TCRdb to 2017 to 2018). Notes on the research overall: Of the cohort, eleven to twelve patients had adenocarcinoma, 2 had squamous cell carcinoma and 1 had small cell lung cancer. The study compared bulk TCRbeta repertoires between lung tumor tissue and matched distant non-tumor lung tissue from over 12 lung cancer patients. The 15 enrolled patients, of whom some ten were men and 5 were women, were aged 31 to 76 years and were diagnosed with TNM stage I to III disease. TCRbeta CDR3 sequencing was performed on a few dozen paired specimens, with one tumor sample and one normal lung sample collected per patient. Sequencing produced 130 million or so productive TCRbeta reads in total, an average of approximately 4.2 million reads per sample.

The paper's findings and limits, for the study overall: TCR diversity was significantly higher in younger patients, and higher tumor TCR diversity was associated with shorter overall and disease-free survival. Significantly higher TCR diversity (inverse Simpson) was observed in tumor tissue than in normal lung tissue (roughly 390 vs 170, P = 0.0075, Mann-Whitney U test). A significantly larger cumulative share of the repertoire was made up by the top 100 clones in normal lung than in tumor tissue. Only approximately 16 patients were included in the cohort, and the need for larger samples and more detailed clinical data was noted by the authors. The methods do not name the sequencing platform or mention unique molecular identifiers. Peripheral blood was not sequenced, so blood TCRbeta repertoires in these lung cancer patients were not examined.

Recombination joined TRBV6-2 or TRBV6-3 with TRBJ2-2; 7 bases in the junction line up with TRBD2. The sequence came from a woman aged 70-85 years with non-small cell lung cancer. The sequenced sample was lung tumor tissue. The DNA is as follows: TGTGCCAGCAATTACCCCCTGGTACGGCGGGAGACGGACGGGGAGCTGTTTTTT. Its translation is CASNYPLVRRETDGELFF.